The source of this TCR beta chain is a study of read filtering for tumor transcriptome and immune sequencing. Every patient had bone marrow sampled while the disease was active. With respect to this clonotype: Its antigen remains unknown. A clone one base away is much larger, so this may be a read error.

Germline V CDR1 and CDR2: MGHDK, SYGVNS. V lost 4 bases and J 5 bases, leaving 12 bases between the germline ends. This CDR3 is 13 amino acids long. This library used about 360 ng RNA and molecular barcoded adaptors spanning alpha/delta and beta/gamma chains. One entry per CDR3 protein, called by TCRdb with MiXCR from the reads. The table includes more than 100,000 distinct CDR3 sequences, 10% to 15% detected once. Study outcomes and limitations: Compared with RNA-seq, IR-seq gave much higher clonotype depth and reliability. The CD138-negative fraction was mixed bone marrow immune cells, not pure T cells.

The rearrangement joins TRBV25-1 to TRBJ2-7; D ambiguous. The TCR comes from a donor over 35 with multiple myeloma. Sequencing used a population of CD138-negative cells sorted from bone marrow. This CDR3 is CASSGLLDHEQYF. CDR3 DNA sequence: TGTGCCAGCAGTGGGCTGCTAGACCACGAGCAGTACTTC.